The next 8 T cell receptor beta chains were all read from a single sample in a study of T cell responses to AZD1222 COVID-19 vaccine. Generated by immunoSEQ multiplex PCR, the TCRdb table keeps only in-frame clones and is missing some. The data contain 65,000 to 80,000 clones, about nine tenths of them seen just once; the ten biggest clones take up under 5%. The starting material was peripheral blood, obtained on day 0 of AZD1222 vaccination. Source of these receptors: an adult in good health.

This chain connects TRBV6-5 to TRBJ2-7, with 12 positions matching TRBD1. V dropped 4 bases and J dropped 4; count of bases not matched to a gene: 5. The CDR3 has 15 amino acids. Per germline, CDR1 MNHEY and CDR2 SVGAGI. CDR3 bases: TGTGCCAGCAGTTCGGGGACAGGGGGCGTTTACGAGCAGTACTTC. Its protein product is CASSSGTGGVYEQYF.

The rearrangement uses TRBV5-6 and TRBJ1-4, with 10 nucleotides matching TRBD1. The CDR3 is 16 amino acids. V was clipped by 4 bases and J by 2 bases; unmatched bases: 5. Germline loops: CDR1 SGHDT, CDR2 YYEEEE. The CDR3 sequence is CASSKTGGTTNEKLFF. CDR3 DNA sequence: TGTGCCAGCAGCAAGACAGGGGGCACGACTAATGAAAAACTGTTTTTT.

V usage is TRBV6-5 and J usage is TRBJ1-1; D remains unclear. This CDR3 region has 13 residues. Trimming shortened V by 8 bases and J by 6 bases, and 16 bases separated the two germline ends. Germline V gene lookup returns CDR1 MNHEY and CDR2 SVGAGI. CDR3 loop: CASGTETAPEAFF. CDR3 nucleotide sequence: TGTGCCAGCGGTACCGAAACTGCCCCTGAAGCTTTCTTT.

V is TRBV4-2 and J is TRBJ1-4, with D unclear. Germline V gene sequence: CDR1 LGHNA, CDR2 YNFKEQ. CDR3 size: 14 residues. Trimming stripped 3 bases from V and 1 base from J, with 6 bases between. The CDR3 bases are TGTGCCAGCAGCCATAAGGGAACTAATGAAAAACTGTTTTTT. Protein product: CASSHKGTNEKLFF.

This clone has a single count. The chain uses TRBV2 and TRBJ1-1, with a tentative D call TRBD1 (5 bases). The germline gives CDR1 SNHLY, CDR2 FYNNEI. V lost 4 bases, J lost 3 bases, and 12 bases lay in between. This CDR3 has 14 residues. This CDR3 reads CASSGVGGYTEAFF. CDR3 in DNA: TGTGCCAGCAGTGGGGTCGGGGGATACACTGAAGCTTTCTTT.

The CDR3 DNA follows: TGTGCCAGCAGCCCGGGACAGGATTACAATGAGCAGTTCTTC. Amino acids: CASSPGQDYNEQFF. V and J are TRBV7-3 and TRBJ2-1; 8 bases fit TRBD1. J gave up 4 bases and V 5 bases, and 4 bases lay outside the gene matches. This CDR3 has 14 residues. The germline gives CDR1 SGHTA, CDR2 FQGTGA.

The CDR3, as DNA: TGCAGCGTTGCAGGGGACAGGGCTTCCTACGAGCAGTACTTC. It codes for CSVAGDRASYEQYF. The rearrangement links TRBV29-1 to TRBJ2-7, with TRBD1 matching 9 bases. In germline, CDR1 is SQVTM, CDR2 ANQGSEA. With 4 bases clipped from V and 1 base from J, the junction kept 5 bases outside the gene matches. The CDR3 spans 14 residues.

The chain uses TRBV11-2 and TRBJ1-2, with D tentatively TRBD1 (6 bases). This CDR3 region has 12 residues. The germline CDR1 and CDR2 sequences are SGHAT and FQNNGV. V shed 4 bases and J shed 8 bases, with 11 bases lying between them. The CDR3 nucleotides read TGTGCCAGCAGCTCCTCAGGGGACGGCTACACCTTC. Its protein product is CASSSSGDGYTF. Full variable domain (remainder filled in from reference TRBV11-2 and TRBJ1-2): EAGVAQSPRYKIIEKRQSVAFWCNPISGHATLYWYQQILGQGPKLLIQFQNNGVVDDSQLPKDRFSAERLKGVDSTLKIQPAKLEDSAVYLCASSSSGDGYTFGSGTRLTVV.